The sequence of this TCR beta chain was determined in a study of cytomegalovirus exposure and HLA in healthy donors. Overall study context: In an earlier analysis, 117 million unique TCR beta sequences were found from about 179 million T cells.

Whole-study findings and limits: Indistinguishable V segments such as TRBV6-2 and TRBV6-3 were excluded.

With 60 Vbeta and 13 Jbeta primers, the PCR was carried out. Repertoires were generated with immunoSEQ multiplex PCR, while TCRdb's copy carries only in-frame clones and drops some. The sample shows about 160,000 clones, 75% to 90% of them seen only once. Of note for this clone: The antigen is not known.

CDR1 is MNHNS, CDR2 SASEGT, per germline. The CDR3 runs 18 residues. Trimming left V 0 bases short and J 11 bases short, with 23 bases between. The sequencing input was PBMCs. The sequence was obtained from a man aged 30-40 years in good health and CMV-seronegative. The V and J genes are TRBV6-1 and TRBJ1-6; TRBD1 is a possible D gene (5 bases). The DNA of the CDR3 is TGTGCCAGCAGTGAAGCGCTAAGAGGGAGGGTTTGGGGCGCACCCCTCCACTTT. This encodes CASSEALRGRVWGAPLHF.